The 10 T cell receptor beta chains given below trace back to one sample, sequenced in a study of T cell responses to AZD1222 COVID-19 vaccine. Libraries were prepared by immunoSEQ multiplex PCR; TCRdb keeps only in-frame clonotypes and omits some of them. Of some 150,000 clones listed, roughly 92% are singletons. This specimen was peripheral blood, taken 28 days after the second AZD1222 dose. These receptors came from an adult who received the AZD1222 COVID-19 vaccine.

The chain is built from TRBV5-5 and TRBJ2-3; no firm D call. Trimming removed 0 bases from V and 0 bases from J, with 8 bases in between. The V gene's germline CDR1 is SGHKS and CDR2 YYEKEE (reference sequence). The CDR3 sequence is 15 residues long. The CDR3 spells CASSLDATSTDTQYF. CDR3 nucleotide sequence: TGTGCCAGCAGCTTGGATGCCACTAGCACAGATACGCAGTATTTT. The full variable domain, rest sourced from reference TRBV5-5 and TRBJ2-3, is DAGVTQSPTHLIKTRGQQVTLRCSPISGHKSVSWYQQVLGQGPQFIFQYYEKEERGRGNFPDRFSARQFPNYSSELNVNALLLGDSALYLCASSLDATSTDTQYFGPGTRLTVL.

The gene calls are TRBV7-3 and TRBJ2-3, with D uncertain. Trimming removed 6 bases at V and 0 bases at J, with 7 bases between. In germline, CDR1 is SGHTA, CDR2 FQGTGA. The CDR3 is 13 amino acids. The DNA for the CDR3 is TGTGCCAGCAGGGACCCTAGCACAGATACGCAGTATTTT. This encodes CASRDPSTDTQYF.

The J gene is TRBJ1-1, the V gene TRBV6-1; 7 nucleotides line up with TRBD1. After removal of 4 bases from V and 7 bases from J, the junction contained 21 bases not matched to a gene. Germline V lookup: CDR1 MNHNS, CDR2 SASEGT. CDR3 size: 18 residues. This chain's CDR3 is CASSASTGSGGPQLEAFF. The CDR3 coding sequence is TGTGCCAGCAGTGCCTCGACAGGGAGCGGAGGTCCACAACTTGAAGCTTTCTTT.

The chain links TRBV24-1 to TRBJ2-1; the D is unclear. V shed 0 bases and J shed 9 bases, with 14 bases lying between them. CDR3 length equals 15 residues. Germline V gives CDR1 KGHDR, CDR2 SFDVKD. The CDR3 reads CATSDLRLARSEQFF. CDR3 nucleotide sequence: TGTGCCACCAGTGATTTGCGGCTGGCACGGAGTGAGCAGTTCTTC.

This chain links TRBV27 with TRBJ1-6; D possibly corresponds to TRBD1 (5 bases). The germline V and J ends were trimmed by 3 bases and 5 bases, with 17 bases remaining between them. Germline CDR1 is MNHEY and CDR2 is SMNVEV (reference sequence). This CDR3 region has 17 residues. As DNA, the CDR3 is TGTGCCAGCAGTTTGGTAGGGACCGGGGCTAATAATTCACCCCTCCACTTT. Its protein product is CASSLVGTGANNSPLHF.

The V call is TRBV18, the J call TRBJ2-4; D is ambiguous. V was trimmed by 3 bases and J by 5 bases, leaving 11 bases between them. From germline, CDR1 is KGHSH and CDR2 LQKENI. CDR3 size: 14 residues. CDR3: CASSPWLTQNIQYF. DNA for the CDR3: TGTGCCAGCTCACCCTGGCTCACCCAAAACATTCAGTACTTC.

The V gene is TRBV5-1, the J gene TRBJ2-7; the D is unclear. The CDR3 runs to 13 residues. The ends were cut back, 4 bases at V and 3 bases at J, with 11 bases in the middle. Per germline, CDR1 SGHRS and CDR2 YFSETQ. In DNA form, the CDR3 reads TGCGCCAGCAGCAACCCGACTGGCTACGAGCAGTACTTC. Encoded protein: CASSNPTGYEQYF.

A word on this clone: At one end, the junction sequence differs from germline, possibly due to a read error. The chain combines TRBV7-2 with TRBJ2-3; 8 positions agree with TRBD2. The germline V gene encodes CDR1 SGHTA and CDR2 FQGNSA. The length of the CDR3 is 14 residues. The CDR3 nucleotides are TGTGCCAGCAGCCTAGCGGGTGTCACAGATACGCAGTATTTT. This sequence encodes CASSLAGVTDTQYF.

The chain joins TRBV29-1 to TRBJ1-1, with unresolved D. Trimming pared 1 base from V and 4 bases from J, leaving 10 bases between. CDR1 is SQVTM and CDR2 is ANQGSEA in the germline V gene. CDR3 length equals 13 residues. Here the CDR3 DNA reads TGCAGCGTTGAAGGAGTTGTGGGCACTGAAGCTTTCTTT. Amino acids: CSVEGVVGTEAFF.

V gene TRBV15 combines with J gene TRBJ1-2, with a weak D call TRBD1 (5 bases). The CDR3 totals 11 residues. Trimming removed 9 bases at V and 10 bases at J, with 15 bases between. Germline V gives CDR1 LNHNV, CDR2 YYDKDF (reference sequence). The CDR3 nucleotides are TGTGCCACAGGGGAGCTTTTCGCCTACACCTTC. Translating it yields CATGELFAYTF.